The present T cell receptor beta chain was sequenced within a study of cytomegalovirus exposure and HLA in healthy donors. Study outcomes and limitations: One cluster of highly shared sequence variants probably arose as a sequencing artifact.

As regards this clone: Its specificity is not known.

This CDR3 is 14 amino acids long. The germline CDR1 and CDR2 sequences are SGHTA and FQGNSA. Trimming pared 4 bases from V and 6 bases from J, leaving 13 bases between. With 60 Vbeta and 13 Jbeta primers, the PCR was carried out. Sequencing used immunoSEQ multiplex PCR; TCRdb keeps in-frame clones, though not all of them. The data show approximately 86,000 clones, around 75% seen once. The sequence was obtained from a man between 40 and 49 years old in good health and CMV-seronegative. This chain joins TRBV7-2 and TRBJ1-5, with a tentative D call TRBD1 (5 bases). The specimen was PBMCs. In DNA form, the CDR3 reads TGTGCCAGCAGCTCCGATGGAGGGGTTCAGCCCCAGCATTTT. This gives the protein CASSSDGGVQPQHF.